This T cell receptor (beta chain) emerged from a study of blood T cell repertoires in COVID-19. Study-level information: Acute-phase and convalescent COVID-19 samples originated in the United States, Italy and Spain. T cells, B-cell-depleted T cells, or PBMCs supplied cDNA or gDNA.

Per the study methods: For nucleated cells, counts were estimated from reference gene primer amplification. This table comes from immunoSEQ multiplex PCR, and its TCRdb copy is limited to in-frame clones, with some not included. That table supplies the V and J calls and clone size; D and trimming were determined from the DNA. The table shows tens of thousands of clones, with about 85% occurring only once. The TCR originated in a woman aged 80 or older with COVID-19, enrolled during active disease. Sequenced material: peripheral blood.

As DNA, the CDR3 is TGTGCCAGCAGCCAAGATTTGCGGGGGTCCTACAATGAGCAGTTCTTC. This encodes CASSQDLRGSYNEQFF. The V and J genes are TRBV3-1 (or the pseudogene TRBV3-2) and TRBJ2-1; TRBD2 aligns across 7 bases. J was trimmed by 1 base and V by 0 bases; bases with no gene match: 3. CDR1 LGHDT and CDR2 YNNKEL come from the germline V gene (reference sequence). The CDR3 loop spans 16 amino acids.